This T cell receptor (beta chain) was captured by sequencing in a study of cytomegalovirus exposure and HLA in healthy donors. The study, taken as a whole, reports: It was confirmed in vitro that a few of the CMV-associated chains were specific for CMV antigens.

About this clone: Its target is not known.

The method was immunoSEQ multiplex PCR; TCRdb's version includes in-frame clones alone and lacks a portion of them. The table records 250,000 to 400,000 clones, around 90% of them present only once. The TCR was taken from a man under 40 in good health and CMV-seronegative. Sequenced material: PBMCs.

The DNA for the CDR3 is TGTGCCAGCAGGGGACAGGGGACCACTGAAGCTTTCTTT. It yields the protein CASRGQGTTEAFF. V gene TRBV9 combines with J gene TRBJ1-1; 10 bases map to TRBD1. The CDR3 consists of 13 residues. In germline, CDR1 is SGDLS, CDR2 YYNGEE. J lost 4 bases, V lost 5 bases, and 2 bases had no gene match.